This T cell receptor beta chain stems from a study of shared clonotypes between healthy human individuals. Study-level points and caveats: Clonotypes that were shared across a handful of donors made up 4.5% to 5% of naive CD4 clonotypes.

As to this clone: Its antigen remains unknown.

Over several immunoSEQ plates, each subset's genomic DNA was distributed in even portions. Per sorted-subset replicate PCR, input was approximately 180 ng DNA, representing some 30,000 T cell genomes. TCRdb's copy holds only in-frame clones and misses some; the assay was immunoSEQ multiplex PCR. The sample yields around 1.1 million clones, more than 75% seen once. The CDR3 covers 14 residues. V gave up 7 bases and J gave up 4 bases; unmatched junction bases: 5. Germline-derived CDR1 and CDR2 are SNHLY and FYNNEI. The sequenced sample was memory CD4+ T cells from PBMCs. Subset given: CD45RA-negative fraction. The rearrangement links TRBV2 to TRBJ1-3, with 9 positions matching TRBD1. The sequence derives from a man aged 18 to 29 in good health. Some clones in this sample may be carry-over from other donors' samples. DNA of the CDR3: TGTGCCAGCACGGGGACAGGGTACGGAAACACCATATATTTT. Protein: CASTGTGYGNTIYF.